These 12 T cell receptor beta chains were all obtained from the same sample, sequenced in a study of blood T cell repertoires in COVID-19. The repertoire was sequenced with immunoSEQ multiplex PCR; TCRdb's copy has only in-frame clones and lacks some. Here the sample spans 250,000 to 300,000 clones, roughly 91% being singletons. The sample taken for sequencing was PBMCs or T cells enriched from blood (not recorded which). The receptors were sampled from a middle-aged woman with acute COVID-19.

This chain uses TRBV19 with TRBJ2-1; D gene ambiguous. The CDR3 extends over 12 amino acids. The V gene's germline CDR1 is LNHDA and CDR2 SQIVND (reference sequence). Trimming shortened V by 3 bases and J by 6 bases, and 6 bases separated the two germline ends. In DNA, the CDR3 is TGTGCCAGTAGTATTCAGTCCAATGAGCAGTTCTTC. This gives the protein CASSIQSNEQFF.

The DNA for the CDR3 is TGTGCCACCAGCCTCCCCCCGGATACGCAGTATTTT. Translated: CATSLPPDTQYF. This chain links TRBV28 with TRBJ2-3; no clear D gene. Germline V gene data show CDR1 as MDHEN and CDR2 as SYDVKM. CDR3 length equals 12 residues. V lost 10 bases, J lost 6 bases, and 14 bases lay in between.

V and J are TRBV18 and TRBJ1-1; 9 nucleotides align to TRBD1. CDR3 length: 15 residues. V shed 7 bases and J 8 bases; nucleotides not matched to a gene: 14. CDR1 and CDR2 from the germline V gene are KGHSH and LQKENI. The CDR3 reads CASFPGNAGTGEAFF. The CDR3 DNA is TGTGCCAGCTTCCCGGGAAACGCCGGGACAGGGGAAGCTTTCTTT.

The chain is built from TRBV3-1 (or the pseudogene TRBV3-2) and TRBJ1-4; TRBD1 might be the D (6 bases). CDR1 is LGHDT and CDR2 is YNNKEL in the germline V gene (reference sequence). The CDR3 loop spans 15 amino acids. With 4 bases removed from V and 7 bases from J, the gap between germline ends came to 16 bases. CDR3 DNA sequence: TGTGCCAGCAGCCTTAGACAGGCGGGTAGTGAAAAACTGTTTTTT. As protein: CASSLRQAGSEKLFF.

V and J are TRBV3-1 (or the pseudogene TRBV3-2) and TRBJ1-5; no definite D call. There are 12 residues in the CDR3. V lost 1 base, J lost 6 bases, and 4 bases lay in between. The germline V gene encodes CDR1 LGHDT and CDR2 YNNKEL (reference sequence). CDR3 nucleotides: TGTGCCAGCAGCCAAGGGAGTCAGCCCCAGCATTTT. Its protein product is CASSQGSQPQHF.

The chain links TRBV19 to TRBJ1-5; tentative D call: TRBD1 (5 bases). Per the germline V gene, CDR1 is LNHDA and CDR2 is SQIVND (reference sequence). The CDR3 loop spans 15 amino acids. Trimming shortened V by 7 bases and J by 4 bases, and 17 bases separated the two germline ends. The CDR3 DNA follows: TGTGCCAGTACCCCGGGAGGCGGGGGGAATCAGCCCCAGCATTTT. This codes for CASTPGGGGNQPQHF.

There are a few counts of this clone. This chain connects TRBV5-5 to TRBJ1-2, with D unclear. There are 14 residues in the CDR3. Deletions cut 1 base from V and 1 base from J, with 8 bases between. The germline CDR1 and CDR2 sequences are SGHKS and YYEKEE (reference sequence). The CDR3 is CASSLTVSNYGYTF. CDR3 in DNA: TGTGCCAGCAGCTTGACAGTCAGTAACTATGGCTACACCTTC.

The chain joins TRBV30 to TRBJ1-4; D is unresolved. The germline V and J ends were trimmed by 1 base and 4 bases, with 10 bases remaining between them. Germline loops: CDR1 GTSNPN, CDR2 SVGIG (reference sequence). The CDR3 totals 14 residues. In DNA, the CDR3 is TGTGCCTGGAGTGGCCGCGAGGGTAATGAAAAACTGTTTTTT. Its protein product is CAWSGREGNEKLFF.

V is TRBV6-8 and J is TRBJ2-7; 7 bases fit TRBD2. The CDR3 extends over 16 amino acids. Germline values: CDR1 MNHGY, CDR2 SAAAGT. The trim removed 5 bases at V and 3 bases at J, leaving 13 bases unmatched. CDR3 residues: CASSPRGRGCVYEQYF. DNA of the CDR3: TGTGCCAGCAGTCCTCGAGGGCGGGGGTGCGTCTACGAGCAGTACTTC.

The V gene is TRBV9, the J gene TRBJ2-2; a weak D match, TRBD2 (6 bases). Germline CDR1 reads SGDLS; CDR2 reads YYNGEE. V was trimmed by 2 bases and J by 5 bases, leaving 13 bases between them. The CDR3 runs to 15 residues. The DNA of the CDR3 is TGTGCCAGCAGCGTGGACGGGGGTCGGACCGGGGAGCTGTTTTTT. Encoded protein: CASSVDGGRTGELFF. Drawing the rest from reference TRBV9 and TRBJ2-2, the complete variable domain is DSGVTQTPKHLITATGQRVTLRCSPRSGDLSVYWYQQSLDQGLQFLIQYYNGEERAKGNILERFSAQQFPDLHSELNLSSLELGDSALYFCASSVDGGRTGELFFGEGSRLTVL.

This chain connects TRBV21-1 to TRBJ2-7; the table's D call, TRBD1, has no DNA check behind it. TRBV21-1 is deemed a pseudogene. CDR3 length: 24 amino acids. CDR3 residues: CASSKAFLGTGNVGGLRGGREQYF. CDR3 DNA sequence: TGTGCCAGCAGCAAAGCGTTTCTGGGGACAGGGAACGTCGGCGGGCTCAGGGGAGGTAGAGAGCAGTACTTC.

This clone was detected only a few times. The rearrangement uses TRBV7-8 and TRBJ1-1; TRBD1 matches at 7 bases. J lost 7 bases, V lost 5 bases, and 4 bases had no gene match. The CDR3 consists of 12 residues. In germline, CDR1 is SGHVS, CDR2 FQNEAQ. The CDR3 loop reads CASSAYRGEAFF. In DNA, the CDR3 is TGTGCCAGCAGCGCCTACAGGGGTGAAGCTTTCTTT. The whole variable domain, remainder taken from reference TRBV7-8 and TRBJ1-1, is GAGVSQSPRYKVAKRGQDVALRCDPISGHVSLFWYQQALGQGPEFLTYFQNEAQLDKSGLPSDRFFAERPEGSVSTLKIQRTQQEDSAVYLCASSAYRGEAFFGQGTRLTVV.